This T cell receptor (beta chain) was sequenced during a study of glioma-infiltrating T cells. With 4 bases clipped from V and 2 bases from J, the junction kept 8 bases outside the gene matches. Germline V lookup: CDR1 SNHLY, CDR2 FYNNEI. The length of the CDR3 is 17 residues. Study-wide results and caveats: Only very few CDR3 sequences appeared in both tissue and blood. Non-neoplastic patients had below-expected tissue-blood divergence, while all gliomas exceeded expectation.

As for this clonotype: Its specificity is not known.

Using RNA template, CDR3s of TCR alpha and beta were amplified with iRepertoire arm-PCR. One-step reverse transcription and amplification started from approximately 100-400 ng of tissue mRNA or PBMC total RNA. One entry per CDR3 protein, called by TCRdb with MiXCR from the multiplex PCR reads. The sample lists about 210,000 distinct CDR3 sequences, more than 30% occurring once. The sequenced sample consisted of glioma tissue, nonneoplastic brain tissue, or PBMCs (not recorded which). This sequence joins TRBV2 and TRBJ1-5; TRBD1 aligns across 10 bases. The TCR sequence derives from a human donor with low-grade glioma or glioblastoma, undergoing nonglioma brain surgery, or in good health (not recorded which). This CDR3 reads CASSGTGGILGNQPQHF. CDR3 coding DNA: TGTGCCAGCAGTGGGACAGGGGGTATTCTGGGCAATCAGCCCCAGCATTTT.